This T cell receptor (beta chain) was sequenced in a study of cytomegalovirus exposure and HLA in healthy donors. Study-wide results and limits: Researchers counted around 180 TCR beta chains as cytomegalovirus-associated. Across donors, most TCRs were seen rarely, yet some public ones were widespread.

The PCR contained 60 Vbeta and 13 Jbeta primers. TCRdb's table, derived via immunoSEQ multiplex PCR, lists solely in-frame clones and lacks some. The repertoire holds about 98,000 clones, with roughly 76% as singletons. Germline CDR1 reads MGHRA; CDR2 reads YSYEKL. The CDR3 has 17 amino acids. V lost 2 bases, J lost 8 bases, and 15 bases stayed unmatched. As regards this clone: The target antigen is unknown.

The sample consisted of PBMCs. The rearrangement uses TRBV4-1 and TRBJ2-1, with 7 bases matching TRBD2. The TCR comes from a female donor in good health and CMV-seronegative. Written as DNA, the CDR3 is TGCGCCAGCAGCCAATACTCAGCGGGGTTTTCTACGGATGAGCAGTTCTTC. This sequence encodes CASSQYSAGFSTDEQFF.